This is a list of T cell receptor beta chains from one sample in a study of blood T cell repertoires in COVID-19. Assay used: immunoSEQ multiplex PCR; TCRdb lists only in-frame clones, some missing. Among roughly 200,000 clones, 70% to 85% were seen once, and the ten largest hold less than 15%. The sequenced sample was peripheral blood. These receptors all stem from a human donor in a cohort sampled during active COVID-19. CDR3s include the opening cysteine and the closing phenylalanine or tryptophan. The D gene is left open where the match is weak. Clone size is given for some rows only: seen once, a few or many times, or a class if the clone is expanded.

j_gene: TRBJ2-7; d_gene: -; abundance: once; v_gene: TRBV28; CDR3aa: CASSLDRPSYEQYF; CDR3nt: TGTGCCAGCAGTTTAGACAGGCCCTCCTACGAGCAGTACTTC
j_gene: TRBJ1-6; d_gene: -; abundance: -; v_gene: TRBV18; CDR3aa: CASVRDNSPLHF; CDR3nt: TGTGCCAGCGTGCGGGACAATTCACCCCTCCACTTT
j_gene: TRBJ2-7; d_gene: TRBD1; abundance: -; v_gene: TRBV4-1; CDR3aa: CASSLQPGTGGYEQYF; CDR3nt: TGCGCCAGCAGCCTTCAACCCGGGACAGGGGGCTACGAGCAGTACTTC
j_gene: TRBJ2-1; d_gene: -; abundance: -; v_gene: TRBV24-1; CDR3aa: CATSQGYEQFF; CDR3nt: TGTGCCACCAGTCAGGGGTATGAGCAGTTCTTC
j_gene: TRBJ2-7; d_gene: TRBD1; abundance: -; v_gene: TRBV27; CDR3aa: CASSPGQLYEQYF; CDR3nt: TGTGCCAGCAGCCCGGGACAGCTCTACGAGCAGTACTTC
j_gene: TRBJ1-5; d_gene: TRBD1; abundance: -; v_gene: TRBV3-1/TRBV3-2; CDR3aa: CASSQDDRGEYSNQPQHF; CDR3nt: TGTGCCAGCAGCCAAGATGACAGGGGGGAGTATAGCAATCAGCCCCAGCATTTT
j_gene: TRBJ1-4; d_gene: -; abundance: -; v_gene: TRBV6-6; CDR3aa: CASSWTDEKLFF; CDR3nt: TGTGCCAGCAGCTGGACAGACGAAAAACTGTTTTTT
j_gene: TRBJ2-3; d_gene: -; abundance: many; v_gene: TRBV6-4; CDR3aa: CASSEGLAGDTQYF; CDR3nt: TGTGCCAGCAGTGAAGGACTGGCTGGAGATACGCAGTATTTT
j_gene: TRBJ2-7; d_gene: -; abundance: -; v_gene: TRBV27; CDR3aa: CASSLSSAGPAGEQYF; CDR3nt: TGTGCCAGCAGTTTATCGTCGGCCGGGCCAGCAGGGGAGCAGTACTTC
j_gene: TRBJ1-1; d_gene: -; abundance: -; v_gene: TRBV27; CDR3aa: CASRSGAGGPGEAFF; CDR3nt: TGTGCCAGCAGGTCCGGTGCGGGGGGCCCCGGTGAAGCTTTCTTT
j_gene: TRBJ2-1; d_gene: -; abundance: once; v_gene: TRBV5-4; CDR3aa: CASSLSRARSSYNEQFF; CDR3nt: TGTGCCAGCAGCTTGTCTCGAGCGAGGAGCTCCTACAATGAGCAGTTCTTC
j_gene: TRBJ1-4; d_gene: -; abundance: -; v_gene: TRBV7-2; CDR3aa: CASSRGTGEKLFF; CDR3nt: TGTGCCAGCAGCCGGGGCACAGGGGAAAAACTGTTTTTT
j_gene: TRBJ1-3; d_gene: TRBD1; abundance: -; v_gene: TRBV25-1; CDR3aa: CASSSPDRERNTIYF; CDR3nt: TGTGCCAGCAGTTCCCCGGACAGGGAAAGGAACACCATATATTTT
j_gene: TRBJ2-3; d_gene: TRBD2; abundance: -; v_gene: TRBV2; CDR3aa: CASSEYMRLADSSYRTQYF; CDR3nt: TGTGCCAGCAGTGAATATATGCGGCTAGCGGACTCTTCGTACCGAACGCAGTATTTT
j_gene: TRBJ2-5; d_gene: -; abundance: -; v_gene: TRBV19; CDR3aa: CASSIGPRETQYF; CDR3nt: TGTGCCAGTAGTATAGGTCCGCGAGAGACCCAGTACTTC
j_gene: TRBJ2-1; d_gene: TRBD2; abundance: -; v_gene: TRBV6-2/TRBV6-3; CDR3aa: CASTPIRRGRAYNEQFF; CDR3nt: TGTGCCAGCACCCCGATTCGTCGCGGGAGAGCCTACAATGAGCAGTTCTTC